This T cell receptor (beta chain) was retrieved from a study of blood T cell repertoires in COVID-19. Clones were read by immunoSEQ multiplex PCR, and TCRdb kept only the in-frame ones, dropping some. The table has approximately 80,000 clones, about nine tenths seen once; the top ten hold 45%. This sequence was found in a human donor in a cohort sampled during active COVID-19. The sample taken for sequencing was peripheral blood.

CDR3 sequence (DNA): TGTGCCAGCTCAAACACGGGGGGGCTTACCGAAAAACTGTTTTTT. Translated: CASSNTGGLTEKLFF. V and J are TRBV18 and TRBJ1-4, with D perhaps TRBD1 (6 bases). The CDR3 extends over 15 amino acids. Germline values: CDR1 KGHSH, CDR2 LQKENI. The V end lost 5 bases, the J end lost 8 bases, and 18 bases lay between the germline ends.